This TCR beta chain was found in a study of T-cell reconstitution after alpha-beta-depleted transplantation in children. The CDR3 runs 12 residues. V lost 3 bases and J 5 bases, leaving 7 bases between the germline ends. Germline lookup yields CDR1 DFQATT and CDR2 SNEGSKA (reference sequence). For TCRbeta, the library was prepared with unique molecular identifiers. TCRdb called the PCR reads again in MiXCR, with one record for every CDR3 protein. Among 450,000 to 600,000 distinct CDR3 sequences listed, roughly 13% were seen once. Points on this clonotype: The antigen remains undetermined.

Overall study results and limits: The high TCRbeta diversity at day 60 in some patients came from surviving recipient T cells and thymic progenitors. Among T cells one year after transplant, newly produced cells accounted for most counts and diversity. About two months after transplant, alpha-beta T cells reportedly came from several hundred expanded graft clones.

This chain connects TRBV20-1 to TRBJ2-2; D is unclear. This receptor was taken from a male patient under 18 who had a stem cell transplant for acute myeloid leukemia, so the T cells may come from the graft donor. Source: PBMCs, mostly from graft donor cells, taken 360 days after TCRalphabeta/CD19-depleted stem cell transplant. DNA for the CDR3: TGCAGTGCTAGCCTAGGGACCGGGGAGCTGTTTTTT. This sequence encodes CSASLGTGELFF.